This is a list of T cell receptor beta chains from one sample in a study of cytomegalovirus exposure and HLA in healthy donors. The table came from immunoSEQ multiplex PCR; TCRdb's copy has only in-frame clones and leaves some out. The table records approximately 90,000 clones, around four fifths of them present only once. Sequenced material: PBMCs. Receptors originate from a woman aged 35 to 49 in good health and CMV-seronegative. Each CDR3 is given with its conserved first and last residue. D genes are given only for firm matches. Clone size is shown for a subset of rows, as once, few, many or a class of expanded clone.

CDR3 protein,CDR3 DNA,CDR3 length,V gene,J gene,D gene,clone size
CASSIDRSSYNEQFF,TGTGCCAGTAGTATCGACAGGAGCTCCTACAATGAGCAGTTCTTC,15,TRBV19,TRBJ2-1,-,-
CASSHRGMGTDTQYF,TGTGCCAGCAGTCACAGGGGGATGGGGACAGATACGCAGTATTTT,15,TRBV27,TRBJ2-3,TRBD1,-
CASSLVGTSGPRDYEQYF,TGTGCCAGCAGCTTAGTGGGGACTAGCGGGCCTAGGGACTACGAGCAGTACTTC,18,TRBV7-6,TRBJ2-7,TRBD2,medium-sized
CASNKARGMHSPLHF,TGTGCCAGCAACAAGGCGCGGGGGATGCATTCACCCCTCCACTTT,15,TRBV5-6,TRBJ1-6,-,-
CASSLGYFTTTNEKLFF,TGTGCCAGCAGCTTAGGGTACTTTACCACAACTAATGAAAAACTGTTTTTT,17,TRBV11-2,TRBJ1-4,-,-
CASSSTKSGFTEAFF,TGTGCCAGCAGTTCCACCAAATCAGGGTTTACTGAAGCTTTCTTT,15,TRBV27,TRBJ1-1,-,-
CASSLGQGFRVGNQPQHF,TGTGCCAGCAGCTTGGGGCAGGGGTTCAGGGTGGGCAATCAGCCCCAGCATTTT,18,TRBV5-8,TRBJ1-5,-,-
CSVYIGLLYNEQFF,TGCAGCGTTTATATCGGACTCCTCTACAATGAGCAGTTCTTC,14,TRBV29-1,TRBJ2-1,-,-
CAWSVLGTGGRDTQYF,TGTGCCTGGAGTGTGTTAGGGACAGGGGGGAGAGATACGCAGTATTTT,16,TRBV30,TRBJ2-3,TRBD1,-
CASSQEPTGGYTDTQYF,TGTGCCAGCAGCCAAGAACCTACAGGGGGATACACAGATACGCAGTATTTT,17,TRBV14,TRBJ2-3,TRBD1,-
CASSRGTGGARGELFF,TGCGCCAGCAGCCGGGGGACAGGGGGCGCAAGGGGGGAGCTGTTTTTT,16,TRBV4-3,TRBJ2-2,TRBD1,-
CASAGAVSSYNEQFF,TGCGCCAGCGCTGGAGCGGTAAGCTCCTACAATGAGCAGTTCTTC,15,TRBV4-1,TRBJ2-1,-,-
CASSPLDRSEETQYF,TGTGCCAGCAGCCCCCTGGACAGGTCGGAAGAGACCCAGTACTTC,15,TRBV7-9,TRBJ2-5,TRBD1,-
CASSVAGGDYNEQFF,TGTGCCAGCAGCGTAGCGGGGGGGGATTACAATGAGCAGTTCTTC,15,TRBV6-4,TRBJ2-1,TRBD2,few
CASSIGQGVDQPQHF,TGTGCCAGCAGCATCGGACAGGGGGTGGATCAGCCCCAGCATTTT,15,TRBV7-9,TRBJ1-5,TRBD1,-
CASSLRENNEQFF,TGTGCCAGCAGCTTACGGGAAAACAATGAGCAGTTCTTC,13,TRBV7-9,TRBJ2-1,-,few
CAWSAGKTQYF,TGTGCCTGGAGTGCCGGGAAGACCCAGTACTTC,11,TRBV30,TRBJ2-5,-,-
CASSLRGADGYTF,TGTGCCAGCAGCCTCCGCGGGGCCGATGGCTACACCTTC,13,TRBV9,TRBJ1-2,-,-
CASSLVGGGLQETQYF,TGTGCCAGCAGCTTAGTCGGCGGGGGGCTCCAAGAGACCCAGTACTTC,16,TRBV11-2,TRBJ2-5,TRBD2,-
CASSLQGSSYNSPLHF,TGCGCCAGCAGCTTGCAGGGATCCTCCTATAATTCACCCCTCCACTTT,16,TRBV5-1,TRBJ1-6,-,-
CASSTRQPYQETQYF,TGTGCCAGCAGCACCCGACAGCCGTACCAAGAGACCCAGTACTTC,15,TRBV5-6,TRBJ2-5,-,-
CSVSAGAYEQYF,TGCAGCGTTTCCGCAGGGGCTTACGAGCAGTACTTC,12,TRBV29-1,TRBJ2-7,-,-
CASSWDSGSSYEQYF,TGTGCCAGCAGCTGGGATAGCGGGAGCTCCTACGAGCAGTACTTC,15,TRBV5-4,TRBJ2-7,TRBD2,-
CASSYVAGYNEQFF,TGTGCCAGCAGCTATGTAGCGGGTTACAATGAGCAGTTCTTC,14,TRBV7-8,TRBJ2-1,TRBD2,-
CASSLAGSTLGGNTIYF,TGTGCCAGCAGCTTGGCCGGGTCTACGTTAGGTGGAAACACCATATATTTT,17,TRBV7-9,TRBJ1-3,-,few
CASSLVGTGQSPLHF,TGTGCCAGCAGCTTAGTTGGGACAGGGCAATCACCCCTCCACTTT,15,TRBV7-9,TRBJ1-6,TRBD1,-
CASSLEAGMNTEAFF,TGTGCCAGCAGCTTAGAAGCAGGGATGAACACTGAAGCTTTCTTT,15,TRBV7-3,TRBJ1-1,-,once
CATSSRGRNTEAFF,TGTGCCACCAGCAGTCGCGGAAGGAACACTGAAGCTTTCTTT,14,TRBV15,TRBJ1-1,-,once
CASSLGGRPSSPLHF,TGTGCCAGCAGCTTAGGTGGCAGGCCGAGTTCACCCCTCCACTTT,15,TRBV7-6,TRBJ1-6,-,-
CASSVDALETDTQYF,TGTGCCAGCAGCGTAGATGCTCTAGAAACAGATACGCAGTATTTT,15,TRBV9,TRBJ2-3,-,-
CASSTSQGYEQYF,TGTGCCAGTAGTACCAGTCAGGGATACGAGCAGTACTTC,13,TRBV19,TRBJ2-7,-,once
CASSPTSTGTGHGYTF,TGTGCCAGCAGTCCTACAAGCACCGGGACAGGTCATGGCTACACCTTC,16,TRBV28,TRBJ1-2,TRBD1,few
CASSLAGGRSDTQYF,TGCGCCAGCAGCTTGGCAGGGGGCAGATCAGATACGCAGTATTTT,15,TRBV5-1,TRBJ2-3,TRBD1,once
CASSYGSGDEQYF,TGTGCCAGCAGTTACGGATCGGGGGACGAGCAGTACTTC,13,TRBV6-5,TRBJ2-7,-,once
CASSMTAYSYEQYF,TGTGCCAGTAGTATGACAGCCTATTCCTACGAGCAGTACTTC,14,TRBV19,TRBJ2-7,-,-
CASTRGQLSGANVLTF,TGTGCCAGCACCAGGGGACAACTCTCTGGGGCCAACGTCCTGACTTTC,16,TRBV7-8,TRBJ2-6,-,-
CASGRLAGEQYF,TGTGCCAGCGGAAGACTAGCGGGGGAGCAGTACTTC,12,TRBV6-6,TRBJ2-7,TRBD2,-
CASSPAGTGNEQYF,TGTGCCAGCAGTCCGGCCGGGACAGGGAACGAGCAGTACTTC,14,TRBV6-5,TRBJ2-7,TRBD1,-
CASSAYRGKETQYF,TGTGCCAGCAGCGCCTACAGGGGGAAAGAGACCCAGTACTTC,14,TRBV7-2,TRBJ2-5,TRBD1,-
CASSFGTGGSKELFF,TGTGCCAGCAGCTTCGGGACAGGGGGCTCAAAGGAGCTGTTTTTT,15,TRBV7-7,TRBJ2-2,TRBD1,few
CASSQGTTEQFF,TGTGCCAGCAGTCAGGGGACAACCGAGCAGTTCTTC,12,TRBV7-9,TRBJ2-1,-,-
CASRNSGQETQYF,TGCGCCAGCAGGAATAGCGGCCAAGAGACCCAGTACTTC,13,TRBV5-1,TRBJ2-5,-,-
CASSLSRGVNTEAFF,TGTGCCAGCAGCTTATCCAGGGGGGTGAACACTGAAGCTTTCTTT,15,TRBV7-9,TRBJ1-1,TRBD1,-
CASSLKGGFGYTF,TGTGCCAGCAGTTTGAAAGGGGGCTTTGGCTACACCTTC,13,TRBV6-5,TRBJ1-2,TRBD1,-
CASNSPNPGNRYNSPLHF,TGTGCCAGCAACTCACCTAACCCCGGTAACAGATATAATTCACCCCTCCACTTT,18,TRBV4-2,TRBJ1-6,-,-
CASSSPTGADGELFF,TGCGCCAGCAGCTCTCCGACAGGGGCAGACGGGGAGCTGTTTTTT,15,TRBV5-1,TRBJ2-2,TRBD1,-
CASSPQGATDEKLFF,TGTGCCAGCAGCCCGCAGGGGGCTACTGATGAAAAACTGTTTTTT,15,TRBV7-9,TRBJ1-4,TRBD1,-
CASSQGMTGGAYEQYF,TGCGCCAGCAGCCAAGGGATGACAGGGGGAGCCTACGAGCAGTACTTC,16,TRBV4-3,TRBJ2-7,TRBD1,-
CASSLASGRQETQYF,TGCGCCAGCAGCTTGGCTTCTGGCAGGCAGGAGACCCAGTACTTC,15,TRBV5-1,TRBJ2-5,-,-
CASRLQDGNQPQHF,TGTGCCAGCCGATTACAGGACGGCAATCAGCCCCAGCATTTT,14,TRBV2,TRBJ1-5,-,-
CASRTGTGELFF,TGTGCCAGCAGGACAGGGACCGGGGAGCTGTTTTTT,12,TRBV6-1,TRBJ2-2,TRBD1,-
CSANRGYGYTF,TGCAGTGCTAACAGGGGCTATGGCTACACCTTC,11,TRBV20-1,TRBJ1-2,TRBD1,-
CASAAGHQYQPQHF,TGTGCCAGTGCTGCCGGACACCAGTACCAGCCCCAGCATTTT,14,TRBV19,TRBJ1-5,-,-
CASRRTGAYEQYF,TGTGCCAGCAGACGGACAGGGGCCTACGAGCAGTACTTC,13,TRBV27,TRBJ2-7,TRBD1,-
CASSSSRNLGGVGEKLFF,TGTGCCAGCAGCTCAAGCAGAAATCTGGGGGGGGTTGGTGAAAAACTGTTTTTT,18,TRBV4-2,TRBJ1-4,-,-
CASSSQGFEAFF,TGTGCCAGCAGCTCACAGGGGTTCGAAGCTTTCTTT,12,TRBV11-2,TRBJ1-1,TRBD1,-
CASSLIAVGTDTQYF,TGTGCCAGCAGCCTTATAGCCGTCGGGACAGATACGCAGTATTTT,15,TRBV7-9,TRBJ2-3,-,-
CAISESGEETQYF,TGTGCCATCAGTGAGTCCGGGGAAGAGACCCAGTACTTC,13,TRBV10-3,TRBJ2-5,-,-